Listed here is a single TCR beta chain. Its target antigen remains unknown. No much larger clone is present one base from it, and per-base qualities are unavailable. V drops 4 bases and J drops 1 base, leaving 17 bases in between. The CDR3 runs 17 amino acids, cysteine and phenylalanine included. Only CDR3 DNA remains: 51 bases, in frame from the first base. For CDR1 and CDR2, the germline V gene lists MNHNS and SASEGT. The record originates from a study of blood T cell repertoires in COVID-19 (dated by TCRdb to the early 2020s). Some background on the complete study: Samples from collaborators originated in the United States, Italy and Spain and spanned both the acute and convalescent phases of COVID-19. The repertoires were released in a freely available public database meant as a resource for research on the immune response to SARS-CoV-2. Where available, HLA class I and class II types were taken from metadata supplied by the sample provider and were not determined by assay-based typing. The sample metadata nearly always contained a de-identified subject ID, COVID-19 status, age in years and sex. The material from the prospective study consisted of cDNA or gDNA derived from T cells, B-cell-depleted T cells, or PBMCs. Samples came from the ongoing ImmuneRACE study (first 160 participants) plus 1,254 subjects from 6 global collaborators. The dataset comprised deeply sampled blood TCRbeta repertoires from subjects exposed to, actively infected with, or recovered from COVID-19.

The collaborating institutions used their own protocols to collect whole blood in K2EDTA tubes. For TCRbeta analysis, collaborators shipped samples as frozen whole blood, isolated PBMCs, or DNA extracted from either of those sample types. General conclusions and limits of the study: The amount of clinical and demographic metadata varied by source and participant and was provided uncurated.

TCRbeta CDR3 regions were amplified from genomic DNA using the immunoSEQ Assay, a bias-controlled multiplex PCR. The paper's data handling went like this. The number of nucleated cells in each sample was estimated from the amplification of reference gene primers within the assay. To quantify the absolute abundance of each unique TCRbeta CDR3 rearrangement, sequence reads were collapsed and filtered. For each sample, productive Simpson clonality was calculated by taking the square root of Simpson's diversity index across productive rearrangements. Held by TCRdb, this immuneACCESS table contains in-frame sequences only and omits some clones. Under half of the omission traces to an unresolved V gene where checked; the cause of the rest is unknown. Clonal size and the V and J genes are those of that table, whereas D and trimming came from the DNA. Recorded for this sample are about 92,000 clones; about 70% of them occurred a single time. 20% to 25% of the sample is held by the ten biggest clonotypes.

The receptor's source is an older woman in a cohort sampled during active or convalescent COVID-19. Source material: peripheral blood. The sequence joins TRBV6-1 to TRBJ1-5; matching of 5 bases hints at TRBD1 as the D gene. DNA sequence: TGTGCCAGCAGTGTCTCTAGCGGGGCGCCCAGCAATCAGCCCCAGCATTTT. Translation gives CASSVSSGAPSNQPQHF.